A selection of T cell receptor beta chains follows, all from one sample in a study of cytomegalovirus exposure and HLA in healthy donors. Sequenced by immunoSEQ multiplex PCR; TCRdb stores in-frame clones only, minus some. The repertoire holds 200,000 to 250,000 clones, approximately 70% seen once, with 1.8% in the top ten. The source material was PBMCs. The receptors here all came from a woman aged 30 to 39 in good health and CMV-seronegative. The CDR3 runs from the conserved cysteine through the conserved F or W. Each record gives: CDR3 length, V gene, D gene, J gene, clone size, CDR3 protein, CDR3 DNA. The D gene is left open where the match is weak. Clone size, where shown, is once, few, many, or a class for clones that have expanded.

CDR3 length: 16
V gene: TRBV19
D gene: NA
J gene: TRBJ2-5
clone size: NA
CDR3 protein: CASSTGLVSYQETQYF
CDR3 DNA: TGTGCCAGTAGTACGGGTCTGGTATCGTACCAAGAGACCCAGTACTTC

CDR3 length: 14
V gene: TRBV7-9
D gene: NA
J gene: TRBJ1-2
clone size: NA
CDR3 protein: CASSLGADNHGYTF
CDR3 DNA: TGTGCCAGCAGCTTAGGAGCGGATAACCATGGCTACACCTTC

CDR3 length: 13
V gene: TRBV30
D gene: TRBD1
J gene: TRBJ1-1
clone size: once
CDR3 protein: CAWTGGPYTEAFF
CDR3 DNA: TGTGCCTGGACAGGGGGTCCCTACACTGAAGCTTTCTTT

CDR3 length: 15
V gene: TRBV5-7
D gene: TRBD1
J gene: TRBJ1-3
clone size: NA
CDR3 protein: CASSVDRSSGNTIYF
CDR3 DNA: TGTGCCAGCAGCGTGGACAGGAGCTCTGGAAACACCATATATTTT

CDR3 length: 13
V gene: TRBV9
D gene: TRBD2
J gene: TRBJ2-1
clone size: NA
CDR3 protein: CASSSGGYNEQFF
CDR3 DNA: TGTGCCAGCAGTAGCGGGGGGTACAATGAGCAGTTCTTC

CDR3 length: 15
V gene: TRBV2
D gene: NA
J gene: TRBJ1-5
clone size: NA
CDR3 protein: CASSELGSSGQPQHF
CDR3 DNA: TGTGCCAGCAGTGAACTTGGCAGTTCAGGTCAGCCCCAGCATTTT

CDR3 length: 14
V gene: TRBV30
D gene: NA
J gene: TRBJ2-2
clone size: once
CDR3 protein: CAWSVLPNTGELFF
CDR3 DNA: TGTGCCTGGAGTGTACTACCGAACACCGGGGAGCTGTTTTTT

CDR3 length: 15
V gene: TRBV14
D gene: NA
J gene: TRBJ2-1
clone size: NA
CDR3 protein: CASSQRYEGRAEQFF
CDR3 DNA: TGTGCCAGCAGCCAACGCTACGAGGGCCGGGCTGAGCAGTTCTTC

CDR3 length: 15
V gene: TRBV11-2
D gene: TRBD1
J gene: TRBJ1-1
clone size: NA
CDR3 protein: CASSSTGQLNTEAFF
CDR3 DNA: TGTGCCAGCAGCTCAACGGGACAGCTGAACACTGAAGCTTTCTTT

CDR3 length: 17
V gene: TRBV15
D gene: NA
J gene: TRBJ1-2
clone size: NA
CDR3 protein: CATSRDLITVANYGYTF
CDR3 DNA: TGTGCCACCAGCAGAGATCTGATAACAGTAGCTAACTATGGCTACACCTTC

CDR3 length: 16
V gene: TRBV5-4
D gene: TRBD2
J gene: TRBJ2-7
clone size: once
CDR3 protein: CASSLEAGGPLYEQYF
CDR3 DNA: TGTGCCAGCAGCTTGGAAGCGGGAGGGCCCCTCTACGAGCAGTACTTC

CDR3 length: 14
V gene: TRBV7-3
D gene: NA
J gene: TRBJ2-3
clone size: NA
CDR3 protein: CASSLTRATDTQYF
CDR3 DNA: TGTGCCAGCAGCTTAACTCGAGCCACAGATACGCAGTATTTT

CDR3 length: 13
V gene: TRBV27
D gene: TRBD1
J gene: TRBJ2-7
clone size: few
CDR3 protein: CASSPGQGYEQYF
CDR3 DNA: TGTGCCAGCAGTCCCGGACAGGGCTACGAGCAGTACTTC

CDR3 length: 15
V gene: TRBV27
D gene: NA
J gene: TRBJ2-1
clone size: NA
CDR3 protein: CASSLEGRSYNEQFF
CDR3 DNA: TGTGCCAGCAGTTTAGAGGGTAGGTCCTACAATGAGCAGTTCTTC

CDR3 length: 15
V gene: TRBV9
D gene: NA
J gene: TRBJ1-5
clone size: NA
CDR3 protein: CASSVEGEGYQPQHF
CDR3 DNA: TGTGCCAGCAGCGTAGAGGGGGAAGGGTATCAGCCCCAGCATTTT

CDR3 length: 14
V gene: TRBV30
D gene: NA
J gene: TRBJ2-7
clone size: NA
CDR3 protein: CAWGRGGGTYEQYF
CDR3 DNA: TGTGCCTGGGGCCGGGGAGGGGGGACCTACGAGCAGTACTTC

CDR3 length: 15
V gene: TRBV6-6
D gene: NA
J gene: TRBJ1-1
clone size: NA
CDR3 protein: CASSYTGTTRHEAFF
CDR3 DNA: TGTGCCAGCAGTTACACAGGGACAACGAGGCATGAAGCTTTCTTT

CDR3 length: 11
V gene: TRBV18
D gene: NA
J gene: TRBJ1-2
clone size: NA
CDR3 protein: CASSPADGYTF
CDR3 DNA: TGTGCCAGCTCACCAGCAGATGGCTACACCTTC

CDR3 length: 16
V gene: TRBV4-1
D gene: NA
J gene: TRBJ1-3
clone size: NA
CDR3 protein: CASRKSGQVSGNTIYF
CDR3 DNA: TGCGCCAGCAGGAAGAGCGGTCAGGTATCTGGAAACACCATATATTTT

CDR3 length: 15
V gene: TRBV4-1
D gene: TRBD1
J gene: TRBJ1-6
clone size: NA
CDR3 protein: CASSRGQGARSPLHF
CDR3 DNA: TGCGCCAGCAGCCGAGGACAGGGGGCAAGGTCACCCCTCCACTTT

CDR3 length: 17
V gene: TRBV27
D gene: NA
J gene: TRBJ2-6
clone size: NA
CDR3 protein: CASSFEIASSGANVLTF
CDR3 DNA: TGTGCCAGCAGTTTTGAGATAGCATCGTCTGGGGCCAACGTCCTGACTTTC

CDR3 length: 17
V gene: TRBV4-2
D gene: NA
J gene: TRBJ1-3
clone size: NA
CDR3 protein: CASSPRETPYSGNTIYF
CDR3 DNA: TGTGCCAGCAGCCCGCGGGAAACCCCGTACTCTGGAAACACCATATATTTT

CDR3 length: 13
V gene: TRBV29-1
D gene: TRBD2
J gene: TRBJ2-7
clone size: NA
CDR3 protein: CSVGDLAGYEQYF
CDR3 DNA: TGCAGCGTGGGGGACTTAGCGGGCTACGAGCAGTACTTC

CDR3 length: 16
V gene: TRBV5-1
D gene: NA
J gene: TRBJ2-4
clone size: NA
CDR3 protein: CASSLGRTDAGNIQYF
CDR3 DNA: TGCGCCAGCAGCTTGGGGCGGACAGACGCTGGAAACATTCAGTACTTC

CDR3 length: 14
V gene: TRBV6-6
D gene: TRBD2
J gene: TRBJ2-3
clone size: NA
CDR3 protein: CASSHSGMGDTQYF
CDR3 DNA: TGTGCCAGCAGTCATAGCGGGATGGGAGATACGCAGTATTTT

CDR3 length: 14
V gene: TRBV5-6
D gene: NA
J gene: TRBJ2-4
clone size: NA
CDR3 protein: CASSSGLAKNIQYF
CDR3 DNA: TGTGCCAGCAGCTCCGGGTTAGCCAAAAACATTCAGTACTTC

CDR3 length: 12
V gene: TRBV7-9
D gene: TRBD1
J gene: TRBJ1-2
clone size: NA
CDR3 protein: CASGTGDYGYTF
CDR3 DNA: TGTGCCAGCGGGACAGGCGACTATGGCTACACCTTC

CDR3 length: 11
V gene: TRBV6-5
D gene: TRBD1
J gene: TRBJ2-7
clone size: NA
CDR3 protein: CASSSLTGEPF
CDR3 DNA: TGTGCCAGCAGTTCGCTGACAGGGGAGCCCTTC

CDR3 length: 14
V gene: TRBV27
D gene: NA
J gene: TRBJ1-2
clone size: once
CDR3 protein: CASRVTATNYGYTF
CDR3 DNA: TGTGCCAGCAGGGTAACAGCAACTAACTATGGCTACACCTTC

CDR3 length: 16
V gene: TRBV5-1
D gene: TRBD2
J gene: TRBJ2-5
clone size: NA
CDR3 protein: CASSQASLAVLRTQYF
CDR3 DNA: TGCGCCAGCAGCCAAGCGTCACTAGCGGTCCTTCGGACCCAGTACTTC

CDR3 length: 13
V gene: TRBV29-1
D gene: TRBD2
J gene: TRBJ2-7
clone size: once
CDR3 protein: CSVGGGTQYEQYF
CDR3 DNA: TGCAGCGTCGGGGGGGGGACTCAGTACGAGCAGTACTTC

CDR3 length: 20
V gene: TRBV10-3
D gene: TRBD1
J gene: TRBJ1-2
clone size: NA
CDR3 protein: CAISESDRGGRGLTNYGYTF
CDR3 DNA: TGTGCCATCAGTGAGTCAGACAGAGGTGGCAGGGGGCTCACTAACTATGGCTACACCTTC

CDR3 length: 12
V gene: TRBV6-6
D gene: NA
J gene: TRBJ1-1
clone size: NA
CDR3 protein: CASSYTGAEAFF
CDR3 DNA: TGTGCCAGCAGTTACACCGGGGCTGAAGCTTTCTTT

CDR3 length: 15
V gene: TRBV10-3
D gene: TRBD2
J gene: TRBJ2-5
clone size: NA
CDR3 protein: CAISEGGLTQETQYF
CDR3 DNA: TGTGCCATCAGTGAGGGGGGACTAACCCAAGAGACCCAGTACTTC

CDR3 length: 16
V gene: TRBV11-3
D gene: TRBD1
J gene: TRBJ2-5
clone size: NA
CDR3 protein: CASSSRDRGPGETQYF
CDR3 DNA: TGTGCCAGCAGCTCCAGGGACAGGGGGCCAGGGGAGACCCAGTACTTC

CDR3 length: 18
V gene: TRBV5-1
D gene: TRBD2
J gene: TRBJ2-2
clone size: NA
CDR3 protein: CASSRSETSYANTGELFF
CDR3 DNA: TGCGCCAGCAGCCGCTCTGAGACTAGCTACGCGAACACCGGGGAGCTGTTTTTT

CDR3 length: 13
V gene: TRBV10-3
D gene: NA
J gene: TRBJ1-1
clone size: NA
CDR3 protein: CASTMGGNTEAFF
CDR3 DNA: TGTGCCAGCACCATGGGAGGGAACACTGAAGCTTTCTTT

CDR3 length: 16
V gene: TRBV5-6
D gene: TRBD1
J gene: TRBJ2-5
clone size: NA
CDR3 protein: CASSSPSGQAEETQYF
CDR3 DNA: TGTGCCAGCAGCTCCCCCTCTGGACAGGCGGAAGAGACCCAGTACTTC

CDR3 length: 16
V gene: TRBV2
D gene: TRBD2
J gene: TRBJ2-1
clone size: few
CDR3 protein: CASSGMTSGTNNEQFF
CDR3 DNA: TGTGCCAGCAGCGGTATGACTAGCGGGACCAACAATGAGCAGTTCTTC

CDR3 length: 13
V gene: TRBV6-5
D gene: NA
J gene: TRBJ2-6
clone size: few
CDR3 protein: CAIQGSGANVLTF
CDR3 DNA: TGTGCCATACAGGGCTCTGGGGCCAACGTCCTGACTTTC

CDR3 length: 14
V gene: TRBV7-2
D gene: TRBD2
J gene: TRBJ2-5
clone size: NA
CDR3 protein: CASSSTSGQETQYF
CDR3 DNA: TGTGCCAGCAGCTCGACTAGCGGGCAAGAGACCCAGTACTTC

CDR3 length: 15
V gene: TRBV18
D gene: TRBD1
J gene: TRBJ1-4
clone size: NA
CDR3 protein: CASSGTGGINEKLFF
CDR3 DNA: TGTGCCAGCTCCGGGACAGGTGGCATAAATGAAAAACTGTTTTTT

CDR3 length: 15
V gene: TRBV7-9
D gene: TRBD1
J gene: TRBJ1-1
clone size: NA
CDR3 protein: CASSLGGQGFSEAFF
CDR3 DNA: TGTGCCAGCAGCTTGGGCGGACAGGGGTTCTCTGAAGCTTTCTTT

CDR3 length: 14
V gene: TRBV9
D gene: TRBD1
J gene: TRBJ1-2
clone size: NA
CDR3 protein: CASSVGDRAGGYTF
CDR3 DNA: TGTGCCAGCAGCGTAGGAGACAGGGCAGGTGGCTACACCTTC

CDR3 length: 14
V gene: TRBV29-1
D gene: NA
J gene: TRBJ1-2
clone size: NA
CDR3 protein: CSVEDAGGGHGYTF
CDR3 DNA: TGCAGCGTTGAAGATGCGGGGGGAGGGCATGGCTACACCTTC

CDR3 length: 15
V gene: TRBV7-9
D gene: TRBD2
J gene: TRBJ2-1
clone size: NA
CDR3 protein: CASSLGTSGMNEQFF
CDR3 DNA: TGTGCCAGCAGCTTGGGGACTAGCGGGATGAATGAGCAGTTCTTC

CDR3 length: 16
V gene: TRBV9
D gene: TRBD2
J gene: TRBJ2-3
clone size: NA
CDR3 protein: CASSLGLADSTDTQYF
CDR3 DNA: TGTGCCAGCAGCCTCGGACTAGCGGATAGCACAGATACGCAGTATTTT

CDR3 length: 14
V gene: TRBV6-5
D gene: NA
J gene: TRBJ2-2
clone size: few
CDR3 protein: CASGVAGNTGELFF
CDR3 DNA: TGTGCCAGCGGAGTGGCGGGGAACACCGGGGAGCTGTTTTTT

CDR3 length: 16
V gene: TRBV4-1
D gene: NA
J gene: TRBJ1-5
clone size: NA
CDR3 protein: CASSQVWVEPGQPQHF
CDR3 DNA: TGCGCCAGCAGCCAAGTATGGGTGGAGCCGGGGCAGCCCCAGCATTTT

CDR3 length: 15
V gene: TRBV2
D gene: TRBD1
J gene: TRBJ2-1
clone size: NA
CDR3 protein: CASSWGQGAHNEQFF
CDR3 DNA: TGTGCCAGCAGTTGGGGACAGGGGGCCCACAATGAGCAGTTCTTC

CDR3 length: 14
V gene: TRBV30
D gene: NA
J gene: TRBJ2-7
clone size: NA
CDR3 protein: CAWSGGLLSYEQYF
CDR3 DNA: TGTGCCTGGAGTGGGGGACTCCTCTCCTACGAGCAGTACTTC

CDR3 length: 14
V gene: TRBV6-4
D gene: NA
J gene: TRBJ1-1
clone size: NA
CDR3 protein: CASSFGTANTEAFF
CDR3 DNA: TGTGCCAGCAGCTTCGGGACTGCGAACACTGAAGCTTTCTTT

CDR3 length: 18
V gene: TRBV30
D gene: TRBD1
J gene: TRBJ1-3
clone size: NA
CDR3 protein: CAGWDRDMRISSGNTIYF
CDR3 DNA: TGTGCCGGTTGGGACAGGGACATGAGAATAAGCTCTGGAAACACCATATATTTT

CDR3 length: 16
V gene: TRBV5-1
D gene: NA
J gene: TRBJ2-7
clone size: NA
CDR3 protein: CASSFGGTAFSYEQYF
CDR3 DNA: TGCGCCAGCAGCTTCGGCGGGACGGCTTTTTCCTACGAGCAGTACTTC

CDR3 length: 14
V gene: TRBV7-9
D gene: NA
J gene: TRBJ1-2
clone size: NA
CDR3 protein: CASSLGWGDYGYTF
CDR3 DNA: TGTGCCAGCAGCTTAGGCTGGGGCGACTATGGCTACACCTTC